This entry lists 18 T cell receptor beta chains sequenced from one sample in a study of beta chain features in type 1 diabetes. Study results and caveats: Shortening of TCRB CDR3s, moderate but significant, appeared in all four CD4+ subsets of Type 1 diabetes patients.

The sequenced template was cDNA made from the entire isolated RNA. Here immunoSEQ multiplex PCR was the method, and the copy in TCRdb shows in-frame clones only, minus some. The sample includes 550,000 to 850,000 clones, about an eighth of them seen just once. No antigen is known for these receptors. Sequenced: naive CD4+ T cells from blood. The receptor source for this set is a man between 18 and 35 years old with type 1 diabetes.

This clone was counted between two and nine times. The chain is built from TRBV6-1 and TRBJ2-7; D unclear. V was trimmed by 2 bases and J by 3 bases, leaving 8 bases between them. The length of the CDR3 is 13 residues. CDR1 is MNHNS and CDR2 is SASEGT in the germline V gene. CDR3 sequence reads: CASSERAYYEQYF. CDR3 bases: TGTGCCAGCAGTGAACGGGCGTACTACGAGCAGTACTTC.

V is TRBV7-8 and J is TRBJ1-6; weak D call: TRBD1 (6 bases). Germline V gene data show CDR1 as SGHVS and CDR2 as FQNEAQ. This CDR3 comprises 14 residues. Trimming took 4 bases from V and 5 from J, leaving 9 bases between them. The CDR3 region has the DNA TGTGCCAGCAGCTCGGGACACGATAATTCACCCCTCCACTTT. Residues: CASSSGHDNSPLHF.

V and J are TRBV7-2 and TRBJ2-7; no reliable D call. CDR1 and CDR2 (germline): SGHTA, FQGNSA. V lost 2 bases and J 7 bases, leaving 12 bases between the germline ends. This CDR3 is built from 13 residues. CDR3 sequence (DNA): TGTGCCAGCAGCTTACCCCACATGGGGGAGCAGTACTTC. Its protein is CASSLPHMGEQYF.

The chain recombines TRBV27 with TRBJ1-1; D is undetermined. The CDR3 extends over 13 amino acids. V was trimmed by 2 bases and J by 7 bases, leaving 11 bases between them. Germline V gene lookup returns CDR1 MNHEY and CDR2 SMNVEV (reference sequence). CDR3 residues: CASSLGGSGEAFF. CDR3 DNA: TGTGCCAGCAGTTTAGGTGGCAGCGGTGAAGCTTTCTTT.

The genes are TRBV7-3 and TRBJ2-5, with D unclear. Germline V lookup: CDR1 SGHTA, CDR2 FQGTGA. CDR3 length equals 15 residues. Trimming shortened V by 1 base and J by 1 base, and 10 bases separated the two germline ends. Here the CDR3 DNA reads TGTGCCAGCAGCTTAATTGGTTGGGGCCAAGAGACCCAGTACTTC. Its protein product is CASSLIGWGQETQYF.

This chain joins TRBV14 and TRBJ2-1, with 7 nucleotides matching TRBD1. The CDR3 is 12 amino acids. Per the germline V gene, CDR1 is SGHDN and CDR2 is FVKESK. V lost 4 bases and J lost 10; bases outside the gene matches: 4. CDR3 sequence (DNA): TGTGCCAGCAGCCCTCAGGGGGAAGAGCAGTTCTTC. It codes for CASSPQGEEQFF.

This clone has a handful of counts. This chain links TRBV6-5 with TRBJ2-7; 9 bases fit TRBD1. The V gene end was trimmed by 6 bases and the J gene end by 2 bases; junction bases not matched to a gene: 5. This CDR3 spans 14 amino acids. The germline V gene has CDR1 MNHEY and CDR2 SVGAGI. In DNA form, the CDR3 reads TGTGCCAGCAGCCGGGACAGGGAAACCTACGAGCAGTACTTC. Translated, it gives CASSRDRETYEQYF.

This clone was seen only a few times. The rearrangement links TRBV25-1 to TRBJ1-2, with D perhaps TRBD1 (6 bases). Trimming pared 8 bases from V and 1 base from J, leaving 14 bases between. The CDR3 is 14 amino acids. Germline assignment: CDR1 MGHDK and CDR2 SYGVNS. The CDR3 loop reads CASQTGPGNYGYTF. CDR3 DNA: TGTGCCAGCCAGACAGGCCCCGGTAACTATGGCTACACCTTC.

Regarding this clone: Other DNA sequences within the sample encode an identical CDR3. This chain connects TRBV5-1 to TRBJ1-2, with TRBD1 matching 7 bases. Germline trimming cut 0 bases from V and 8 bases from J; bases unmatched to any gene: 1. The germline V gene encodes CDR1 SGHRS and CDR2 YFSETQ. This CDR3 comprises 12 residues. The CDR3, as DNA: TGCGCCAGCAGCTTGGAGGGGGCCGGCTACACCTTC. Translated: CASSLEGAGYTF.

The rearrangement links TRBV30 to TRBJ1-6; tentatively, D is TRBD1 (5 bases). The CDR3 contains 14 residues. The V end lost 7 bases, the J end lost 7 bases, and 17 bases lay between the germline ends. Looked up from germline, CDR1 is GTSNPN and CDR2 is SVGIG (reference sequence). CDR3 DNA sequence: TGTGCCTTAAAAGTGGGGGGGGAGAATTCACCCCTCCACTTT. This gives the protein CALKVGGENSPLHF. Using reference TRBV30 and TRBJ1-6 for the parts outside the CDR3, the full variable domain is SQTIHQWPATLVQPVGSPLSLECTVEGTSNPNLYWYRQAAGRGLQLLFYSVGIGQISSEVPQNLSASRPQDRQFILSSKKLLLSDSGFYLCALKVGGENSPLHFGNGTRLTVT.

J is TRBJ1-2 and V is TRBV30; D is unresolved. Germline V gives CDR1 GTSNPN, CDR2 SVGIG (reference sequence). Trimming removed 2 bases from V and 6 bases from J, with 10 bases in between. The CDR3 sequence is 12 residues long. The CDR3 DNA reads TGTGCCTGGAGTAAGGCGACCGATGGCTACACCTTC. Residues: CAWSKATDGYTF.

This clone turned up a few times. CDR3 DNA sequence: TGTGCCAGCAGCACCTCAGGGGGACAGGCCCTGGAGCAGTACTTC. Translated: CASSTSGGQALEQYF. The V gene is TRBV21-1, the J gene TRBJ2-7; the table's D call, TRBD1, was not checked against the DNA. TRBV21-1 is recorded as a pseudogene. The CDR3 sequence is 15 residues long.

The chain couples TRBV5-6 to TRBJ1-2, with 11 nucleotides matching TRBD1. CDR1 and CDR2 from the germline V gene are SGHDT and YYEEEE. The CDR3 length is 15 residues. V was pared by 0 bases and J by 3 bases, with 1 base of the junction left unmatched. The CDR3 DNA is TGTGCCAGCAGCTTGGGGACAGGGGGCGACTATGGCTACACCTTC. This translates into CASSLGTGGDYGYTF.

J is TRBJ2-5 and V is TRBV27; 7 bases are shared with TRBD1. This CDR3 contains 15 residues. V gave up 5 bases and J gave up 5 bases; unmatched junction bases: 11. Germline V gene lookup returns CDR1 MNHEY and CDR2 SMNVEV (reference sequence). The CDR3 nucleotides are TGTGCCAGCAGTGGGGGTGGTAGGGGGCTTGAGACCCAGTACTTC. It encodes CASSGGGRGLETQYF.

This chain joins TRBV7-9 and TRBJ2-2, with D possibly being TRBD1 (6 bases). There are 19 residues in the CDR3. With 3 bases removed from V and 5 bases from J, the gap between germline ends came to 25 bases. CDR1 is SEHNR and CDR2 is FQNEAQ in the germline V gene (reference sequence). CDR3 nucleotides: TGTGCCAGCAGCTTGACACCGCTATTTGGGGGCCAAGGGACCGGGGAGCTGTTTTTT. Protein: CASSLTPLFGGQGTGELFF.

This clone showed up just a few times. The CDR3 nucleotides read TGTGCCAGCTCAACAAAAGGGGGGGCGGCAGATACGCAGTATTTT. This translates into CASSTKGGAADTQYF. The chain is built from TRBV18 and TRBJ2-3; TRBD2 might be the D (7 bases). V lost 5 bases to trimming and J lost 4 bases, with 16 bases between them. The CDR3 is 15 residues long. Germline V gives CDR1 KGHSH, CDR2 LQKENI.

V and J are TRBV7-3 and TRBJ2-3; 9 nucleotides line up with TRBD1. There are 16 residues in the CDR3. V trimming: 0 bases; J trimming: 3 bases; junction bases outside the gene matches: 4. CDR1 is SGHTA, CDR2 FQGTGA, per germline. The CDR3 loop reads CASSLTSGTGTDTQYF. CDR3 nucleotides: TGTGCCAGCAGCTTAACCTCCGGGACAGGGACAGATACGCAGTATTTT.

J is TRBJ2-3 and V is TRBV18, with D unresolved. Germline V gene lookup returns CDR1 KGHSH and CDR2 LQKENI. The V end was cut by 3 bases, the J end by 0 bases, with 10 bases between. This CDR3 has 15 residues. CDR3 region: CASSPWTASTDTQYF. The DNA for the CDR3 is TGTGCCAGCTCACCTTGGACGGCTAGCACAGATACGCAGTATTTT.